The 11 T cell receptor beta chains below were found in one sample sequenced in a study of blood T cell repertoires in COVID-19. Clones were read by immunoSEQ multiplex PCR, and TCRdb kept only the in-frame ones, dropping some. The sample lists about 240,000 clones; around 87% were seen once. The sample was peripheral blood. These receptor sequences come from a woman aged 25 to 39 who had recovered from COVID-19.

The CDR3 loop reads CASSRRTASSYNSPLHF. The DNA for the CDR3 is TGTGCCAGCAGTAGAAGGACAGCCAGCTCCTATAATTCACCCCTCCACTTT. This sequence joins TRBV25-1 and TRBJ1-6; D may be TRBD1 (6 bases). CDR3 length equals 17 residues. Germline V lookup: CDR1 MGHDK, CDR2 SYGVNS. V lost 5 bases, J lost 0 bases, and 14 bases lay in between. Using reference TRBV25-1 and TRBJ1-6 for the parts outside the CDR3, the full variable domain is EADIYQTPRYLVIGTGKKITLECSQTMGHDKMYWYQQDPGMELHLIHYSYGVNSTEKGDLSSESTVSRIRTEHFPLTLESARPSHTSQYLCASSRRTASSYNSPLHFGNGTRLTVT.

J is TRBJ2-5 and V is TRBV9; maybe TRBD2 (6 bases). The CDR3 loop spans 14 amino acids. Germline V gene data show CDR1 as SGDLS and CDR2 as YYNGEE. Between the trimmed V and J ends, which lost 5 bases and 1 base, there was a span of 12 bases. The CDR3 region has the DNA TGTGCCAGCAGTGCCGGGACTTTCCAAGAGACCCAGTACTTC. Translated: CASSAGTFQETQYF. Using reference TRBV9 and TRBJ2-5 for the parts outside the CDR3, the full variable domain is DSGVTQTPKHLITATGQRVTLRCSPRSGDLSVYWYQQSLDQGLQFLIQYYNGEERAKGNILERFSAQQFPDLHSELNLSSLELGDSALYFCASSAGTFQETQYFGPGTRLLVL.

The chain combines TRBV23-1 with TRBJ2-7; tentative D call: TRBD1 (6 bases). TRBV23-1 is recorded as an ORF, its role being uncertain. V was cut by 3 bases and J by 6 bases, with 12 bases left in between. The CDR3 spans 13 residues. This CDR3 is CASSHRTVLEQYF. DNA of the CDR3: TGCGCCAGCAGTCACCGGACAGTTCTCGAGCAGTACTTC.

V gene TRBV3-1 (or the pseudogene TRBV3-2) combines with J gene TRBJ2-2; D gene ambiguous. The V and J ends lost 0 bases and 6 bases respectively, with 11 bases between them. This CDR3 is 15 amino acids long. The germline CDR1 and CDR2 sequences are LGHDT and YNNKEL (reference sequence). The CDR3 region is CASSQERATAGELFF. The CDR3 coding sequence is TGTGCCAGCAGCCAAGAACGAGCGACGGCCGGGGAGCTGTTTTTT.

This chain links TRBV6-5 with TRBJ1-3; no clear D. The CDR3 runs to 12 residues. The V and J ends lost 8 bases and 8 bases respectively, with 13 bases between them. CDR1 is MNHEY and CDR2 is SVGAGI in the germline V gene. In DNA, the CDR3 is TGTGCCAGCCTGGCTCAGGAGGACACCATATATTTT. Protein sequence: CASLAQEDTIYF.

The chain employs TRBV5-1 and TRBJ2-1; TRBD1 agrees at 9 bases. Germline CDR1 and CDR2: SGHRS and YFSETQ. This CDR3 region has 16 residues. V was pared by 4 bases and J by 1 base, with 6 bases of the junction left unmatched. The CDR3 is CASSIHRGPSYNEQFF. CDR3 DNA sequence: TGCGCCAGCAGCATCCACAGGGGGCCTTCCTACAATGAGCAGTTCTTC.

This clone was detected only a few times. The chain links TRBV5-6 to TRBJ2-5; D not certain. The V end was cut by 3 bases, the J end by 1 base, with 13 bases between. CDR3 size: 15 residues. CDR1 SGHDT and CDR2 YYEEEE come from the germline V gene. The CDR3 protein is CASSSRIPTQETQYF. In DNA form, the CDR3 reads TGTGCCAGCAGCTCGAGGATTCCAACCCAAGAGACCCAGTACTTC. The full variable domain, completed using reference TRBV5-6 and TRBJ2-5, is DAGVTQSPTHLIKTRGQQVTLRCSPKSGHDTVSWYQQALGQGPQFIFQYYEEEERQRGNFPDRFSGHQFPNYSSELNVNALLLGDSALYLCASSSRIPTQETQYFGPGTRLLVL.

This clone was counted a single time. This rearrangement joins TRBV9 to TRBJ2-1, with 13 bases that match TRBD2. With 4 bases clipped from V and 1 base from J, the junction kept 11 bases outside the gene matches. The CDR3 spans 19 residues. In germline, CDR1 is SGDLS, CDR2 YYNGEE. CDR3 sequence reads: CASSLRGTSGARSYNEQFF. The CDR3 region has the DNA TGTGCCAGCAGCTTAAGAGGGACTAGCGGGGCAAGGTCCTACAATGAGCAGTTCTTC.

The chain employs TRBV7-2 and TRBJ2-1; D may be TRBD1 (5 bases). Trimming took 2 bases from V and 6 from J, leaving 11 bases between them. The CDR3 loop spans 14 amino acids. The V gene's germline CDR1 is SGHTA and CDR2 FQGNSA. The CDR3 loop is CASSLYLGLNEQFF. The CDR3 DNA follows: TGTGCCAGCAGCTTATACTTGGGGCTCAATGAGCAGTTCTTC. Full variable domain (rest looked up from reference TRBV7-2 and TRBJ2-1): GAGVSQSPSNKVTEKGKDVELRCDPISGHTALYWYRQSLGQGLEFLIYFQGNSAPDKSGLPSDRFSAERTGGSVSTLTIQRTQQEDSAVYLCASSLYLGLNEQFFGPGTRLTVL.

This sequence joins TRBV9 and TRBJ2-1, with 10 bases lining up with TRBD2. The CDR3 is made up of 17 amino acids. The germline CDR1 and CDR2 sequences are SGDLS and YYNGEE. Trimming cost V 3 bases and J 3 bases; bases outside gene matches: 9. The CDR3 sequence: CASSGNQRTSGYNEQFF. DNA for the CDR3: TGTGCCAGCAGCGGAAATCAAAGGACTAGCGGCTACAATGAGCAGTTCTTC.

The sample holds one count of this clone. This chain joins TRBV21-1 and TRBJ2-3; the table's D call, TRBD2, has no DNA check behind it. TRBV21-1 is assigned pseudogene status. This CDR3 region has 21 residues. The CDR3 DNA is TGTGCCAGCAGCAACTCGAAGGGCCAACGGGGGGCCGGAGCTAGCACAGATACGCAGTATTTT. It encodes CASSNSKGQRGAGASTDTQYF.